This T cell receptor beta chain was recovered during a study of metastatic and nonmetastatic thyroid tumors. On this clone: Its target is unknown.

The ends were cut back, 7 bases at V and 12 bases at J, with 18 bases in the middle. Germline V gene sequence: CDR1 SNHLY, CDR2 FYNNEI. The CDR3 is 12 amino acids. TCRdb ran MiXCR on the PCR reads. Of some 83,000 clones listed, approximately 12% were seen once; the top ten hold 7% to 10%. Nobody among the patients had been given any treatment before thyroid surgery. Notes on the study in general: The study reportedly found significantly higher TCR beta diversity in malignant thyroid tumors than benign nodules, in blood and tumor.

The specimen sequenced was tumor tissue. This sequence joins TRBV2 and TRBJ1-1; D is undetermined. This clonotype originated in a female donor with papillary thyroid cancer or a benign thyroid nodule (not recorded which). Some clones in this sample may be carry-over from other donors' samples. CDR3 sequence reads: CASTGYMVKPFF. The CDR3 nucleotides are TGTGCCAGCACGGGGTACATGGTTAAACCTTTCTTT.